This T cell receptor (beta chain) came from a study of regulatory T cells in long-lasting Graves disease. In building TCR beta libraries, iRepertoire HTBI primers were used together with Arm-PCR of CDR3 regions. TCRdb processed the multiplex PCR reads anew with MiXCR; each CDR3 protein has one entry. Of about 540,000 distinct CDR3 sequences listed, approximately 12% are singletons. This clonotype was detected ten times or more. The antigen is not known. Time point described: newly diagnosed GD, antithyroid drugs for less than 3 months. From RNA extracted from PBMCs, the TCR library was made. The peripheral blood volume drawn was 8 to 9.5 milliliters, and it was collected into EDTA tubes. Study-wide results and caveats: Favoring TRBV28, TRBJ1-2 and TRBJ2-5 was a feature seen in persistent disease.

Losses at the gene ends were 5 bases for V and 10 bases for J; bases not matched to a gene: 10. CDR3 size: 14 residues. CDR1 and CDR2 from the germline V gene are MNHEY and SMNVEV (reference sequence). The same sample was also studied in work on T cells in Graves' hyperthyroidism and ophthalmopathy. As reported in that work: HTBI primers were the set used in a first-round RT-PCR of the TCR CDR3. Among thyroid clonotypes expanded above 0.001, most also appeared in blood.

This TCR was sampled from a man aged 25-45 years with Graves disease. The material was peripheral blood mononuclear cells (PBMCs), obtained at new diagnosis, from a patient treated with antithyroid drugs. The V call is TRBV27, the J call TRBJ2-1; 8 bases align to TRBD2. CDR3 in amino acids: CASSRLAPASEQFF. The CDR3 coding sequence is TGTGCCAGCAGTAGACTAGCGCCCGCTTCGGAGCAGTTCTTC.